Below are 10 T cell receptor beta chains sequenced from a single sample in a study of shared clonotypes between healthy human individuals. Sequenced by immunoSEQ multiplex PCR; TCRdb stores in-frame clones only, minus some. The sample lists just over 2,000,000 clones, 85% to 95% occurring once. Sequenced material: naive CD4+ T cells sorted from blood. Subset described: CD45RA+ positively selected. The receptors come from a man between 18 and 29 years old in good health.

The chain combines TRBV5-1 with TRBJ2-4; D is perhaps TRBD1 or TRBD2 (5 bases each). This CDR3 is 14 amino acids long. Looked up from germline, CDR1 is SGHRS and CDR2 is YFSETQ. Trimming shortened V by 0 bases and J by 8 bases, and 12 bases separated the two germline ends. This CDR3 reads CASSLAEGPDIQYF. The CDR3 bases are TGCGCCAGCAGCTTGGCCGAGGGGCCTGACATTCAGTACTTC.

The chain couples TRBV6-5 to TRBJ1-2; no reliable D call. The CDR3 totals 15 residues. Between the trimmed V and J ends, which lost 6 bases and 0 bases, there was a span of 14 bases. Germline V CDR1 and CDR2: MNHEY, SVGAGI. This CDR3 is CASSPVTVANYGYTF. In DNA form, the CDR3 reads TGTGCCAGCAGCCCCGTAACCGTCGCTAACTATGGCTACACCTTC.

The chain links TRBV29-1 to TRBJ2-2; tentatively, D is TRBD1 (6 bases). V was cut by 8 bases and J by 7 bases, with 23 bases left in between. Per germline, CDR1 SQVTM and CDR2 ANQGSEA. The CDR3 loop spans 15 amino acids. CDR3 DNA: TGCAGCTTTTCGAACCGGGACACCAGGAACGGGGAGCTGTTTTTT. Amino acids: CSFSNRDTRNGELFF.

V and J are TRBV30 and TRBJ2-2; possible D gene TRBD2, 6 bases. CDR3 size: 13 residues. The germline V and J ends were trimmed by 5 bases and 4 bases, with 11 bases remaining between them. Germline V gene data show CDR1 as GTSNPN and CDR2 as SVGIG (reference sequence). CDR3 in DNA: TGTGCCTGGGCTAGCGAAATCACCGGGGAGCTGTTTTTT. It translates to CAWASEITGELFF. The whole variable domain, remainder taken from reference TRBV30 and TRBJ2-2, is SQTIHQWPATLVQPVGSPLSLECTVEGTSNPNLYWYRQAAGRGLQLLFYSVGIGQISSEVPQNLSASRPQDRQFILSSKKLLLSDSGFYLCAWASEITGELFFGEGSRLTVL.

The chain uses TRBV12-5 and TRBJ1-5; 9 bases line up with TRBD1. J lost 0 bases, V lost 0 bases, and 9 bases had no gene match. The CDR3 loop spans 19 amino acids. Germline V CDR1 and CDR2: LGHNT, FRNRAP. CDR3 sequence: CASGLVLWGQGNSNQPQHF. CDR3 bases: TGTGCTAGTGGTTTGGTACTCTGGGGACAGGGCAATAGCAATCAGCCCCAGCATTTT.

This clone appeared a single time. Other DNA sequences in this sample translate to the same CDR3. V and J are TRBV10-3 and TRBJ2-2, with 9 bases that match TRBD1. This CDR3 is 12 amino acids long. Germline V gene lookup returns CDR1 ENHRY and CDR2 SYGVKD. V shed 10 bases, J shed 4 bases, and the junction held 1 base outside the gene matches. Here the CDR3 reads CATTGGTGELFF. DNA for the CDR3: TGTGCCACGACAGGGGGCACCGGGGAGCTGTTTTTT.

The chain couples TRBV6-5 to TRBJ1-2, with 8 positions matching TRBD1. The CDR3 runs 16 residues. Germline V gives CDR1 MNHEY, CDR2 SVGAGI. J was trimmed by 7 bases and V by 0 bases; bases with no gene match: 10. CDR3: CASSYSRSGQGGGYTF. The DNA for the CDR3 is TGTGCCAGCAGTTACTCGAGATCTGGACAGGGCGGTGGCTACACCTTC.

The genes are TRBV30 and TRBJ2-7; TRBD1 agrees at 7 bases. From germline, CDR1 is GTSNPN and CDR2 SVGIG (reference sequence). V dropped 8 bases and J dropped 5; count of bases not matched to a gene: 6. This CDR3 spans 11 amino acids. The CDR3 bases are TGTGCCCTTCGGGACAGCGACGAGCAGTACTTC. Protein product: CALRDSDEQYF.

This rearrangement joins TRBV30 to TRBJ1-2, with D unclear. Germline assignment: CDR1 GTSNPN and CDR2 SVGIG (reference sequence). CDR3 length: 10 residues. The V end lost 8 bases, the J end lost 5 bases, and 9 bases lay between the germline ends. The CDR3 loop reads CAQRKYGYTF. In nucleotides, the CDR3 is TGTGCCCAAAGAAAATATGGCTACACCTTC.

The CDR3 region is CASSETGAYGYTF. The CDR3 coding sequence is TGTGCCAGCAGCGAAACAGGGGCATATGGCTACACCTTC. The chain carries TRBV6-1 and TRBJ1-2, with 7 bases aligning to TRBD1. CDR1 and CDR2 (germline): MNHNS, SASEGT. The CDR3 has 13 amino acids. The trim removed 6 bases at V and 5 bases at J, leaving 6 bases unmatched.